This T cell receptor beta chain was found in a study of T cells in narcolepsy. As for the study in general: Healthy controls were enrolled alongside patients with narcolepsy type 1 or type 2. The study, taken as a whole, reports: Autoreactive clone sequences were missing from some blood memory CD4+ repertoires. Healthy controls reportedly lacked the autoreactive clonotypes serially found in patients' blood. Same-patient CSF and blood CD4+ T cell clonotypes included HCRT-specific and TRIB2-specific autoreactive ones.

Libraries were prepared by immunoSEQ multiplex PCR; TCRdb keeps only in-frame clonotypes and omits some of them. The sample shows under 20,000 clones, approximately 90% of them seen only once. Details on this clone: Its antigen remains unidentified.

The CDR3 is 16 residues long. The V and J ends lost 2 bases and 0 bases respectively, with 13 bases between them. Germline CDR1 reads SNHLY; CDR2 reads FYNNEI. The source of this sequence is a human donor in good health. This chain links TRBV2 with TRBJ1-2, with D tentatively TRBD1 (5 bases). The sample comprised memory (CD45RA-) CD4+ T cells from blood. The CDR3 protein is CASSEIQGWANYGYTF. DNA for the CDR3: TGTGCCAGCAGTGAAATTCAGGGTTGGGCTAACTATGGCTACACCTTC.